These 20 T cell receptor beta chains were sequenced from one sample in a study of T-cell memory formation after mild COVID-19. TCRdb used MiXCR to reprocess the 5' RACE reads, holding one entry per CDR3 protein. The sample consists of 450,000 to 650,000 distinct CDR3 sequences, approximately 19% of them appearing once. Sequenced material: PBMCs or a T cell subset sorted from them (not recorded which). The receptors come from an adult woman who had mild COVID-19 (a few samples of this study predate the infection). Cell type and time point are not known.

The chain joins TRBV6-1 to TRBJ2-7, with D unclear. This CDR3 region has 11 residues. Germline CDR1 MNHNS, CDR2 SASEGT. The V and J ends lost 2 bases and 7 bases respectively, with 6 bases between them. CDR3 in amino acids: CASSERREQYF. The CDR3, as DNA: TGTGCCAGCAGTGAACGCCGGGAGCAGTACTTC.

This clonotype came up a few times. V gene TRBV4-1 combines with J gene TRBJ2-5; no reliable D call. The germline V gene has CDR1 MGHRA and CDR2 YSYEKL. The CDR3 extends over 13 amino acids. The V end was cut by 0 bases, the J end by 10 bases, with 12 bases between. Here the CDR3 reads CASSQEIRRNQYF. DNA of the CDR3: TGCGCCAGCAGCCAAGAGATCCGTAGGAACCAGTACTTC.

CDR3 amino acids: CASRDSVDYGYTF. The CDR3 DNA reads TGTGCCAGCCGGGACAGTGTTGACTATGGCTACACCTTC. This sequence joins TRBV21-1 and TRBJ1-2; the D segment call TRBD1 is taken from the table without a DNA check. TRBV21-1 is given as a pseudogene. CDR3 length: 13 amino acids.

The genes are TRBV21-1 and TRBJ2-6. TRBV21-1 has pseudogene status. CDR3 length: 15 amino acids. CDR3 sequence: CANPYRVSGANVLTF. The CDR3 DNA follows: TGTGCCAACCCGTACAGAGTCTCTGGGGCCAACGTCCTGACTTTC.

There are a few counts of this clonotype. The gene calls are TRBV7-8 and TRBJ1-2, with a possible D match to TRBD1 (6 bases). Germline V gives CDR1 SGHVS, CDR2 FQNEAQ. The V end lost 3 bases, the J end lost 2 bases, and 16 bases lay between the germline ends. The CDR3 is 16 residues long. The CDR3 loop reads CASSFRVGQLNYGYTF. CDR3 sequence (DNA): TGTGCCAGCAGCTTTAGGGTAGGACAGCTCAACTATGGCTACACCTTC.

This clonotype appeared a few times. The chain combines TRBV6-2 or TRBV6-3 with TRBJ2-2; D assignment may be TRBD1 or TRBD2 (5 bases each). This CDR3 has 15 residues. Germline V lookup: CDR1 MNHEY, CDR2 SVGEGT. The germline V and J ends were trimmed by 8 bases and 3 bases, with 16 bases remaining between them. The chain's CDR3 is CASRRGEPDTGELFF. Written as DNA, the CDR3 is TGTGCCAGCCGGAGAGGGGAGCCGGACACCGGGGAGCTGTTTTTT.

In its sample, this clonotype was seen once. The J gene is TRBJ1-1, the V gene TRBV27; 12 bases fit TRBD1. The CDR3 spans 15 residues. Germline CDR1 reads MNHEY; CDR2 reads SMNVEV (reference sequence). Losses at the gene ends were 5 bases for V and 11 bases for J; bases not matched to a gene: 12. The CDR3 reads CASSPWDRGRGVAFF. The CDR3 nucleotides read TGTGCCAGCAGTCCATGGGACAGGGGGCGAGGTGTGGCTTTCTTT.

The chain recombines TRBV6-5 with TRBJ2-1; 7 bases fit TRBD1. Trimming removed 0 bases from V and 9 bases from J; junction bases left unmatched: 14. Per the germline V gene, CDR1 is MNHEY and CDR2 is SVGAGI. This CDR3 has 17 residues. The CDR3 DNA follows: TGTGCCAGCAGTTACTCGAGGGGGCCGGTGAGGGTCGGTGAGCAGTTCTTC. Translating gives CASSYSRGPVRVGEQFF.

This clonotype showed up many times. This rearrangement joins TRBV5-1 to TRBJ2-1; TRBD2 matches 16 bases. The germline gives CDR1 SGHRS, CDR2 YFSETQ. The CDR3 runs 17 residues. The ends lost 4 bases at V and 3 bases at J; junction bases unmatched: 4. The CDR3 nucleotides are TGCGCCAGCAGCCAGGGACTAGCGGGGGGGTACTACAATGAGCAGTTCTTC. As protein: CASSQGLAGGYYNEQFF.

This clonotype showed up just a few times. The chain employs TRBV10-3 and TRBJ1-1; D might be TRBD1 (5 bases). This CDR3 contains 15 residues. Germline CDR1 is ENHRY and CDR2 is SYGVKD. Trimming stripped 2 bases from V and 1 base from J, with 11 bases between. CDR3 residues: CAISESLTANTEAFF. CDR3 bases: TGTGCCATCAGTGAGAGTTTGACAGCGAACACTGAAGCTTTCTTT.

This chain uses TRBV6-5 with TRBJ2-7; 9 bases are a match to TRBD1. J was trimmed by 7 bases and V by 2 bases; bases with no gene match: 6. This CDR3 is built from 14 residues. CDR1 and CDR2 (germline): MNHEY, SVGAGI. This chain's CDR3 is CASSYPGQGSEQYF. In DNA form, the CDR3 reads TGTGCCAGCAGTTACCCGGGACAGGGTAGTGAGCAGTACTTC.

This clonotype was seen a handful of times. The chain links TRBV9 to TRBJ2-1; 7 bases map to TRBD2. Germline V gene data show CDR1 as SGDLS and CDR2 as YYNGEE. V was pared by 2 bases and J by 8 bases, with 13 bases of the junction left unmatched. This CDR3 comprises 16 residues. The chain's CDR3 is CASSVSRELLVDEQFF. The CDR3 DNA reads TGTGCCAGCAGCGTGTCGCGGGAGCTCTTGGTCGATGAGCAGTTCTTC.

The gene calls are TRBV2 and TRBJ1-1; no clear D. This CDR3 contains 13 residues. Germline values: CDR1 SNHLY, CDR2 FYNNEI. The ends were cut back, 7 bases at V and 4 bases at J, with 13 bases in the middle. CDR3 in amino acids: CASTRVLGTEAFF. For the CDR3, the DNA is TGTGCCAGCACGAGGGTGCTGGGCACTGAAGCTTTCTTT.

This clonotype has more than one count but fewer than ten. The chain links TRBV24-1 to TRBJ2-5; D is unresolved. Between the trimmed V and J ends, which lost 0 bases and 3 bases, there was a span of 13 bases. Germline CDR1 reads KGHDR; CDR2 reads SFDVKD. The CDR3 is 16 amino acids. The CDR3 DNA reads TGTGCCACCAGTGATTTGAGTAGGACGGGCAAAGAGACCCAGTACTTC. This sequence encodes CATSDLSRTGKETQYF.

The V gene is TRBV7-9, the J gene TRBJ2-2; 7 nucleotides line up with TRBD1. V lost 4 bases to trimming and J lost 7 bases; unmatched junction nucleotides: 3. The CDR3 contains 13 residues. From germline, CDR1 is SEHNR and CDR2 FQNEAQ (reference sequence). The CDR3 DNA sequence: TGTGCCAGCAGCTCGACAGGGAGCGGGGAGCTGTTTTTT. Translation gives CASSSTGSGELFF.

The chain carries TRBV11-2 and TRBJ2-1; 9 nucleotides match TRBD2. Per the germline V gene, CDR1 is SGHAT and CDR2 is FQNNGV. The CDR3 is 17 amino acids. V lost 5 bases and J lost 7; bases outside the gene matches: 15. The DNA for the CDR3 is TGTGCCAGCAGCCCCAGTCGCGCGGGGGGGCCGGAGAATGAGCAGTTCTTC. Translation gives CASSPSRAGGPENEQFF.

This clonotype was seen ten or more times. The chain recombines TRBV9 with TRBJ1-6; 8 positions agree with TRBD1. CDR3 size: 15 residues. V was clipped by 0 bases and J by 7 bases; unmatched bases: 3. The V gene's germline CDR1 is SGDLS and CDR2 YYNGEE. CDR3 protein: CASSVGTGFNSPLHF. The CDR3 DNA reads as TGTGCCAGCAGCGTAGGGACAGGGTTCAATTCACCCCTCCACTTT.

The sample holds many counts of this clonotype. V gene TRBV5-1 combines with J gene TRBJ2-7; D perhaps matches TRBD1 (6 bases). The CDR3 loop spans 14 amino acids. With 1 base removed from V and 4 bases from J, the gap between germline ends came to 12 bases. In germline, CDR1 is SGHRS, CDR2 YFSETQ. The CDR3 spells CASSLRGTSYEQYF. The CDR3 bases are TGCGCCAGCAGCTTGAGGGGGACCTCTTACGAGCAGTACTTC.

This clonotype was detected only a few times. DNA of the CDR3: TGCGCCAGCAGCGTCCGTGGACAGGGACTGGGTGAAGCTTTCTTT. This codes for CASSVRGQGLGEAFF. This rearrangement joins TRBV5-1 to TRBJ1-1; the match to TRBD1 covers 8 bases. V lost 4 bases and J lost 7; bases outside the gene matches: 12. The CDR3 runs 15 residues. Germline CDR1 reads SGHRS; CDR2 reads YFSETQ. Using reference TRBV5-1 and TRBJ1-1 for the parts outside the CDR3, the full variable domain is KAGVTQTPRYLIKTRGQQVTLSCSPISGHRSVSWYQQTPGQGLQFLFEYFSETQRNKGNFPGRFSGRQFSNSRSEMNVSTLELGDSALYLCASSVRGQGLGEAFFGQGTRLTVV.

The J gene is TRBJ1-6, the V gene TRBV7-2; D remains unclear. The CDR3 sequence is 13 residues long. Trimming stripped 1 base from V and 9 bases from J, with 7 bases between. The V gene's germline CDR1 is SGHTA and CDR2 FQGNSA. CDR3 in DNA: TGTGCCAGCAGCTTAGAGACAAGTTCACCCCTCCACTTT. Its protein product is CASSLETSSPLHF.